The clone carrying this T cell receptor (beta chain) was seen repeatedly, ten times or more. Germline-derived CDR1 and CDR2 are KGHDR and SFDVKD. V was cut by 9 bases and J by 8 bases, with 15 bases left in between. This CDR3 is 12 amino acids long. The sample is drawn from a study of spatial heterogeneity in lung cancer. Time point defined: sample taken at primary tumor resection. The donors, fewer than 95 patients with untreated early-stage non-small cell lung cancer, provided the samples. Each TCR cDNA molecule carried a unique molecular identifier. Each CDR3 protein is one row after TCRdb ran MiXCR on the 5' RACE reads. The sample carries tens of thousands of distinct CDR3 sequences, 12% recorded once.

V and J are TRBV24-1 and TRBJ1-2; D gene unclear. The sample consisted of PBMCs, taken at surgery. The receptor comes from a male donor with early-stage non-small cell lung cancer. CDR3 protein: CATSIEGRGYTF. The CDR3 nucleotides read TGTGCCACCTCAATTGAGGGTCGGGGCTACACCTTC.